The 14 T cell receptor beta chains in this list originate from one sample, sequenced in a study of vaccination effects on CD4 cells after COVID-19. Which antigens these TCRs recognize remains unknown. Sequencing followed a ViraFEST assay step that expanded antigen-specific CD4+ T cells with viral peptide pools. Once cultured for 9 to 11 days, the cells underwent separation to obtain CD4+ T cells. Vaccine recipients, nucleocapsid antibody negative, had no prior SARS-CoV-2 infection. Data came from immunoSEQ multiplex PCR; TCRdb stores just in-frame clones and leaves some out. The sample carries about 65,000 clones, around 76% recorded once. The sequencing here drew on CD4+ T cells from PBMCs cultured with HCoV-NL63 spike peptides, taken before COVID-19 vaccination. The receptor source for this set is a human donor who received a COVID-19 vaccine.

The V call is TRBV5-4, the J call TRBJ2-3, with TRBD2 identical over 9 bases. The CDR3 loop spans 16 amino acids. V dropped 4 bases and J dropped 4; count of bases not matched to a gene: 10. CDR1 and CDR2 from the germline V gene are SGHNT and YYREEE (reference sequence). DNA for the CDR3: TGTGCCAGCAGCGAAAACCGCGGGGGGGCCGCAGATACGCAGTATTTT. As protein: CASSENRGGAADTQYF. Drawing the rest from reference TRBV5-4 and TRBJ2-3, the complete variable domain is ETGVTQSPTHLIKTRGQQVTLRCSSQSGHNTVSWYQQALGQGPQFIFQYYREEENGRGNFPPRFSGLQFPNYSSELNVNALELDDSALYLCASSENRGGAADTQYFGPGTRLTVL.

The chain links TRBV4-1 to TRBJ1-2; D is ambiguous. The CDR3 runs 14 residues. V lost 1 base, J lost 4 bases, and 10 bases lay in between. Germline V gene data show CDR1 as MGHRA and CDR2 as YSYEKL. CDR3 loop: CASSQGSGGYGYTF. In nucleotides, the CDR3 is TGCGCCAGCAGCCAAGGTTCGGGAGGCTATGGCTACACCTTC.

The V and J genes are TRBV6-1 and TRBJ1-2; 9 bases fit TRBD1. CDR3 size: 16 residues. Germline V gives CDR1 MNHNS, CDR2 SASEGT. V shed 2 bases, J shed 3 bases, and the junction held 7 bases outside the gene matches. The CDR3 sequence: CASSETGGESYYGYTF. Written as DNA, the CDR3 is TGTGCCAGCAGTGAAACAGGGGGCGAATCATACTATGGCTACACCTTC.

V and J are TRBV7-2 and TRBJ2-7; D may be TRBD2 (6 bases). The CDR3 is made up of 15 amino acids. Germline V gene sequence: CDR1 SGHTA, CDR2 FQGNSA. The germline V and J ends were trimmed by 5 bases and 3 bases, with 17 bases remaining between them. The CDR3 protein is CASSPGAGRGYEQYV. CDR3 coding DNA: TGTGCCAGCAGCCCGGGCGCGGGGAGAGGCTACGAGCAGTACGTC.

The chain carries TRBV3-1 (or the pseudogene TRBV3-2) and TRBJ2-5; 10 bases match TRBD1. The germline gives CDR1 LGHDT, CDR2 YNNKEL (reference sequence). The V segment lost 6 bases and the J segment 5 bases; nucleotides outside the gene matches: 3. The CDR3 loop spans 13 amino acids. The CDR3 nucleotides read TGTGCCAGCAGGACAGGGGGCGGGGAGACCCAGTACTTC. Translating it yields CASRTGGGETQYF.

The J gene is TRBJ2-5, the V gene TRBV29-1; D remains ambiguous. Germline assignment: CDR1 SQVTM and CDR2 ANQGSEA. This CDR3 has 16 amino acids. Trimming stripped 0 bases from V and 1 base from J, with 15 bases between. This CDR3 is CSVEDLVQSFQETQYF. CDR3 bases: TGCAGCGTTGAAGACCTAGTACAGTCCTTCCAAGAGACCCAGTACTTC. The whole variable domain, filled in from reference TRBV29-1 and TRBJ2-5, reads SAVISQKPSRDICQRGTSLTIQCQVDSQVTMMFWYRQQPGQSLTLIATANQGSEATYESGFVIDKFPISRPNLTFSTLTVSNMSPEDSSIYLCSVEDLVQSFQETQYFGPGTRLLVL.

This clone turned up a few times. This chain uses TRBV11-2 with TRBJ1-1; D not certain. The CDR3 loop spans 12 amino acids. The germline V and J ends were trimmed by 5 bases and 3 bases, with 7 bases remaining between them. Germline V gene data show CDR1 as SGHAT and CDR2 as FQNNGV. This CDR3 reads CASSPDYTEAFF. DNA of the CDR3: TGTGCCAGCAGCCCTGATTACACTGAAGCTTTCTTT.

The count of this clone is one. The V call is TRBV24-1, the J call TRBJ1-6; D might be TRBD1 (5 bases). Trimming took 9 bases from V and 9 from J, leaving 17 bases between them. This CDR3 has 14 residues. In germline, CDR1 is KGHDR, CDR2 SFDVKD. The CDR3 DNA reads as TGTGCCACCGCTTTGCAGGGCAGTTCTTCACCCCTCCACTTT. This encodes CATALQGSSSPLHF.

A few counts support this clone. This chain links TRBV7-3 with TRBJ2-7; TRBD2 matches at 8 bases. J lost 3 bases, V lost 1 base, and 14 bases had no gene match. CDR3 length: 18 residues. CDR1 and CDR2 from the germline V gene are SGHTA and FQGTGA. The CDR3 loop is CASSLRASGWRGDYEQYV. The DNA for the CDR3 is TGTGCCAGCAGCTTAAGGGCTAGCGGGTGGAGGGGAGACTACGAGCAGTACGTC.

The chain recombines TRBV29-1 with TRBJ1-5; no firm D call. Germline CDR1 is SQVTM and CDR2 is ANQGSEA. Trimming shortened V by 0 bases and J by 4 bases, and 7 bases separated the two germline ends. The CDR3 covers 13 residues. CDR3 sequence: CSVEEGGNQPQHF. As DNA, the CDR3 is TGCAGCGTTGAAGAGGGAGGGAATCAGCCCCAGCATTTT.

This chain links TRBV2 with TRBJ1-6; 8 nucleotides agree with TRBD1. The V gene's germline CDR1 is SNHLY and CDR2 FYNNEI. The trim removed 5 bases at V and 8 bases at J, leaving 5 bases unmatched. The length of the CDR3 is 14 residues. The CDR3 spells CASSMGQVYSPLHF. CDR3 bases: TGTGCCAGCAGTATGGGACAGGTCTATTCACCCCTCCACTTT.

V gene TRBV3-1 (or the pseudogene TRBV3-2) combines with J gene TRBJ2-3, with 8 bases matching TRBD2. This CDR3 is 17 amino acids long. Germline assignment: CDR1 LGHDT and CDR2 YNNKEL (reference sequence). V lost 4 bases, J lost 1 base, and 10 bases stayed unmatched. CDR3: CASSLPGGGLGTDTQYF. For the CDR3, the DNA is TGTGCCAGCAGCCTACCCGGGGGGGGCCTCGGCACAGATACGCAGTATTTT.

This clone was seen a few times. The chain links TRBV7-9 to TRBJ1-2; D not resolved. Germline CDR1 and CDR2: SEHNR and FQNEAQ (reference sequence). V dropped 1 base and J dropped 4 bases, with 7 bases sitting between them. This CDR3 spans 13 amino acids. This CDR3 is CASSLDTAYGYTF. The CDR3 region has the DNA TGTGCCAGCAGCTTAGACACAGCCTATGGCTACACCTTC.

This clone was counted a single time. The chain employs TRBV2 and TRBJ1-1; no definite D call. V dropped 4 bases and J dropped 5 bases, with 14 bases sitting between them. The CDR3 length is 14 residues. Looked up from germline, CDR1 is SNHLY and CDR2 is FYNNEI. The CDR3: CASSGSGTGTEAFF. CDR3 bases: TGTGCCAGCAGTGGATCGGGTACTGGGACTGAAGCTTTCTTT. Variable domain in full (rest from reference TRBV2 and TRBJ1-1): EPEVTQTPSHQVTQMGQEVILRCVPISNHLYFYWYRQILGQKVEFLVSFYNNEISEKSEIFDDQFSVERPDGSNFTLKIRSTKLEDSAMYFCASSGSGTGTEAFFGQGTRLTVV.